The clone carrying this TCR delta chain showed up just a few times. Its antigen is not known. This specimen includes other DNA sequences encoding the same CDR3. Extracted RNA was reverse transcribed into cDNA. CDR3 amplicons came from multiplex PCR with pooled V-gene forward and constant-region reverse primers. TCRdb called clones from the multiplex PCR reads again using CATT. The table has under 80,000 delta-chain clones, roughly a third seen once. There are 22 residues in the CDR3. V gave up 0 bases and J gave up 0 bases; unmatched junction bases: 22. Germline assignment: CDR1 TSWWSYY and CDR2 QGS. The record originates from a study of Vδ1+ human thymocytes. Study outcomes and limitations: TRD repertoires were essentially private, unlike widely shared TRG clonotypes. Thymic TRG and TRD repertoires appeared highly polyclonal. Thymic delta-chain repertoires held approximately 19% Vdelta2 sequences and few Vdelta3, despite high sort purity.

Thymocytes were sorted as CD3+ TCRVdelta1+ TCRVdelta2- after alphabeta T cell depletion. Between roughly 98% and 99.6% of sorted thymocytes were Vdelta1+. Sequenced material: Vdelta1+ gamma-delta thymocytes from the thymus. Subset described: FACS-sorted CD3+ TCRalphabeta- TCRVdelta1+ TCRVdelta2- thymocytes. The clonotype originates from a boy in the first two years of life who had congenital heart surgery. This chain links TRDV1 with TRDJ1; 7 nucleotides agree with TRDD3. The CDR3 spells CALGELWKPTVWGGPYTDKLIF. DNA for the CDR3: TGTGCTCTTGGGGAACTATGGAAACCTACCGTCTGGGGGGGGCCGTACACCGATAAACTCATCTTT.